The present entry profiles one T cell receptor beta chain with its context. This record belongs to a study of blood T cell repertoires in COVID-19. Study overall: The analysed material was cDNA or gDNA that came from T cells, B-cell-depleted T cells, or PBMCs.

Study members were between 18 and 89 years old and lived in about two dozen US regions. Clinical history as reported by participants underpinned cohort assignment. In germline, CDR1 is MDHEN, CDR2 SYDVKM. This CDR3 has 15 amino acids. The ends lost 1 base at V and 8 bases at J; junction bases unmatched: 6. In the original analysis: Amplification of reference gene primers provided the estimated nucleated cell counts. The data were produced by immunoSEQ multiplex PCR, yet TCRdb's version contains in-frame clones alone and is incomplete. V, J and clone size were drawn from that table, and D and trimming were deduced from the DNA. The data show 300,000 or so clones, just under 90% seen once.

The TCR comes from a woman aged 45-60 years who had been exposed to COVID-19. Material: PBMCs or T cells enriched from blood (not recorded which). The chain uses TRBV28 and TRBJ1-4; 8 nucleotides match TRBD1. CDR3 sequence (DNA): TGTGCCAGCAGTTTATTCTCAGGGGGCAGCGAAAAACTGTTTTTT. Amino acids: CASSLFSGGSEKLFF.